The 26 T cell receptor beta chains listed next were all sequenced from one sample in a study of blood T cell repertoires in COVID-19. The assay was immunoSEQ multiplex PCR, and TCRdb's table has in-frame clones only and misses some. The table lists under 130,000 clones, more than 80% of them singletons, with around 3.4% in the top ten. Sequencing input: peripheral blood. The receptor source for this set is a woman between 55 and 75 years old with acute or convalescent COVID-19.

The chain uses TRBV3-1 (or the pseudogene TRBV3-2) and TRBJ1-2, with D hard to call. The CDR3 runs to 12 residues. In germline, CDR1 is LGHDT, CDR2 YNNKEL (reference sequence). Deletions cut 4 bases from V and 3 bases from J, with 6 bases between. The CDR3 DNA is TGTGCCAGCAGCCGGGCAGACTATGGCTACACCTTC. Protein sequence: CASSRADYGYTF.

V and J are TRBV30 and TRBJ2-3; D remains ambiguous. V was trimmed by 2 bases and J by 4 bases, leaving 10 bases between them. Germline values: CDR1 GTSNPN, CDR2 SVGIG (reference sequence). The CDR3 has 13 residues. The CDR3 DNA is TGTGCCTGGAGTACCGGGTCTCCAGATACGCAGTATTTT. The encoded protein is CAWSTGSPDTQYF.

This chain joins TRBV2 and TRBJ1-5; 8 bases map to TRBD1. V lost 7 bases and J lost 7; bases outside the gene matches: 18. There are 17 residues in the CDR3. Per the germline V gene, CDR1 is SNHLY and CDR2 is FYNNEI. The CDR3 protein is CASKELQDGQGGQPQHF. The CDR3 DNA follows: TGTGCCAGCAAAGAATTGCAGGACGGACAGGGAGGGCAGCCCCAGCATTTT.

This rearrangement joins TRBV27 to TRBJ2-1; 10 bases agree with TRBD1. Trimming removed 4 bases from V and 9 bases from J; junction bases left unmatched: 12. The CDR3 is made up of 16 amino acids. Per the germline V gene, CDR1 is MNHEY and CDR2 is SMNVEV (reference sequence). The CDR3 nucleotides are TGTGCCAGCAGTTCGACCGGGACAGGGGACGGGAGTGAGCAGTTCTTC. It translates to CASSSTGTGDGSEQFF.

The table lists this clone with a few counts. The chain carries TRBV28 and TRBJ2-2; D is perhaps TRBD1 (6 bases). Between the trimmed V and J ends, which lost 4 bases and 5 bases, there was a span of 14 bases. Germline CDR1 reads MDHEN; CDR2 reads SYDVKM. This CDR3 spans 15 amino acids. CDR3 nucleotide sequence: TGTGCCAGCAGTTCCTCCGGGACACTTACCGGGGAGCTGTTTTTT. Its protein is CASSSSGTLTGELFF.

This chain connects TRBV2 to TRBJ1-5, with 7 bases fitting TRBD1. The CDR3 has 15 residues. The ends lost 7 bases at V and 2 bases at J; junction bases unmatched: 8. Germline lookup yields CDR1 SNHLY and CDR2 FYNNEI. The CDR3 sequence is CASTRDTGGNQPQHF. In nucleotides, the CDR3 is TGTGCCAGCACCAGGGATACAGGGGGCAATCAGCCCCAGCATTTT.

This chain's CDR3 is CASSIVNEQFF. The CDR3 DNA reads as TGTGCCAGTAGTATCGTGAATGAGCAGTTCTTC. The rearrangement joins TRBV19 to TRBJ2-1; D not certain. Germline lookup yields CDR1 LNHDA and CDR2 SQIVND (reference sequence). This CDR3 spans 11 amino acids. Trimming shortened V by 3 bases and J by 7 bases, and 4 bases separated the two germline ends.

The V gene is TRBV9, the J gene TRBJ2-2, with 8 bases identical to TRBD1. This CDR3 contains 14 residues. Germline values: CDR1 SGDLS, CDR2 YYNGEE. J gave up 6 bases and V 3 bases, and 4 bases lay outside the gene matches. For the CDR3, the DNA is TGTGCCAGCAGCGCAAGGACAGGGTCCGGGGAGCTGTTTTTT. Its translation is CASSARTGSGELFF.

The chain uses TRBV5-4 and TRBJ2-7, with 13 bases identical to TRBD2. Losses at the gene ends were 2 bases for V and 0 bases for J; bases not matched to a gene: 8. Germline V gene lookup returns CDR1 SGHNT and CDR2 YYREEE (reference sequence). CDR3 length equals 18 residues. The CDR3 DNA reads TGTGCCAGCAGCTTAGGGGGACTAGCGGGACGAAGCTCCTACGAGCAGTACTTC. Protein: CASSLGGLAGRSSYEQYF.

CDR3 amino acids: CASREEGLPYEQYV. Written as DNA, the CDR3 is TGCGCCAGCAGAGAAGAGGGACTTCCCTACGAGCAGTACGTC. The chain has TRBV10-2 and TRBJ2-7; D is perhaps TRBD2 (6 bases). The CDR3 is 14 amino acids. V lost 6 bases to trimming and J lost 2 bases, with 14 bases between them. Germline loops: CDR1 WSHSY, CDR2 SAAADI.

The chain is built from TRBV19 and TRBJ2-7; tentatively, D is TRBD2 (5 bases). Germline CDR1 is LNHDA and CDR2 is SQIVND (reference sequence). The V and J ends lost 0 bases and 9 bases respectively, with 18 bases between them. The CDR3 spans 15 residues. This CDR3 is CASSIDPVPIRGQYV. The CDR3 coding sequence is TGTGCCAGTAGTATAGATCCTGTACCCATTCGGGGGCAGTACGTC.

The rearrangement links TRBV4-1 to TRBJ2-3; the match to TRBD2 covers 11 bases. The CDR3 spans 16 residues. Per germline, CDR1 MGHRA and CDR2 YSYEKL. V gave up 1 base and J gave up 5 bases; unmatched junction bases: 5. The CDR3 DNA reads TGCGCCAGCAGCCAAGGGCGCGGGACTAGCGGAGATACGCAGTATTTT. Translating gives CASSQGRGTSGDTQYF.

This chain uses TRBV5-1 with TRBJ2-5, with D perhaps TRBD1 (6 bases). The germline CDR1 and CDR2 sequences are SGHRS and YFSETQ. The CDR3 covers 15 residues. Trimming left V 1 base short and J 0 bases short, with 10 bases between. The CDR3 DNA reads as TGCGCCAGCAGCTTGTGGGGGACATACCAAGAGACCCAGTACTTC. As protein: CASSLWGTYQETQYF.

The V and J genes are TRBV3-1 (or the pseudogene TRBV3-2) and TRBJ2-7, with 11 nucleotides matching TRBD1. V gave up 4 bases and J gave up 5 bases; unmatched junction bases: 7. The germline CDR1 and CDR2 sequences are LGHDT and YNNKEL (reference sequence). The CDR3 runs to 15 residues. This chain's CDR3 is CASSPRGQGVHEQYF. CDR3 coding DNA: TGTGCCAGCAGCCCCAGGGGACAGGGGGTCCACGAGCAGTACTTC.

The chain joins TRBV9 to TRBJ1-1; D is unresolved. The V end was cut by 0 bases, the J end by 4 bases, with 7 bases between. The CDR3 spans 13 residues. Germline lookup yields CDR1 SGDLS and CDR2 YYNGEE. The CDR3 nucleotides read TGTGCCAGCAGCGTAGGACACATCACTGAAGCTTTCTTT. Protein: CASSVGHITEAFF.

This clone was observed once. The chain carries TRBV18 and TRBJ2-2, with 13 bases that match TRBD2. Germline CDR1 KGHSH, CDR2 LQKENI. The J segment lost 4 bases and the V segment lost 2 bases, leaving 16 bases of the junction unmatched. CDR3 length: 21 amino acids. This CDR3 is CASSPIGIRLAGGAATGELFF. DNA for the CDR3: TGTGCCAGCTCACCAATTGGGATCCGACTAGCGGGAGGCGCTGCCACCGGGGAGCTGTTTTTT. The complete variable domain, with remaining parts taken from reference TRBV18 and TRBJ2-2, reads NAGVMQNPRHLVRRRGQEARLRCSPMKGHSHVYWYRQLPEEGLKFMVYLQKENIIDESGMPKERFSAEFPKEGPSILRIQQVVRGDSAAYFCASSPIGIRLAGGAATGELFFGEGSRLTVL.

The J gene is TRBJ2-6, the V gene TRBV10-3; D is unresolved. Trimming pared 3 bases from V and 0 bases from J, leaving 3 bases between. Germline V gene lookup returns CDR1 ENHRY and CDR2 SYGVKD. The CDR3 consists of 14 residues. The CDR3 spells CAISDSSGANVLTF. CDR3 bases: TGTGCCATCAGTGACAGCTCTGGGGCCAACGTCCTGACTTTC.

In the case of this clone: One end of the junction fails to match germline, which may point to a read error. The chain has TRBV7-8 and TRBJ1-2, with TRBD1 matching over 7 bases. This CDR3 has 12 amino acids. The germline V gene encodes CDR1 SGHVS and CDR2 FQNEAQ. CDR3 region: CASSVRQGLKAF. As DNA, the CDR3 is TGTGCCAGCAGCGTCCGACAGGGCCTTAAGGCCTTC. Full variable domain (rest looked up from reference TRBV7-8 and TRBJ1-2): GAGVSQSPRYKVAKRGQDVALRCDPISGHVSLFWYQQALGQGPEFLTYFQNEAQLDKSGLPSDRFFAERPEGSVSTLKIQRTQQEDSAVYLCASSVRQGLKAFGSGTRLTVV.

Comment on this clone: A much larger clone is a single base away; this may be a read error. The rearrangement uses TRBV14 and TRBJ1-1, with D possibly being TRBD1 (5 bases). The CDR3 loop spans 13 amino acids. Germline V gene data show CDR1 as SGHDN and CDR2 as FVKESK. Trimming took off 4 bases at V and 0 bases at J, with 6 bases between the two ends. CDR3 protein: CASSRQMNTEAFF. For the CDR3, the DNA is TGTGCCAGCAGCCGACAGATGAACACTGAAGCTTTCTTT.

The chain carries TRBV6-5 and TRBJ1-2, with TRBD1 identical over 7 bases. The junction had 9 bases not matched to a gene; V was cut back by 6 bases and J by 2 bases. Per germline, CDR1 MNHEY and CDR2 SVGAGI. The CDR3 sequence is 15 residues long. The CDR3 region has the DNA TGTGCCAGCAGGCCCTTCCGGGACAGCAACTATGGCTACACCTTC. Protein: CASRPFRDSNYGYTF.

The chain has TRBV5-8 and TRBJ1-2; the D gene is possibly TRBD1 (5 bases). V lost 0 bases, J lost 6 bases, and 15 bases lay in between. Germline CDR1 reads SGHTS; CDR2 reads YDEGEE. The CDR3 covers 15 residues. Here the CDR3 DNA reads TGTGCCAGCAGCTTGGTGGGTTCTTCGGGGGATGGCTACACCTTC. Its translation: CASSLVGSSGDGYTF.

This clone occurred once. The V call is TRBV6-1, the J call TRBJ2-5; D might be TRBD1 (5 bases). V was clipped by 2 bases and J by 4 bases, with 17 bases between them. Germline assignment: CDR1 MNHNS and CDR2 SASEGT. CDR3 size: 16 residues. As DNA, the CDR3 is TGTGCCAGCAGTGAATCTAGGCGGCTAGGGGTAGAGACCCAGTACTTC. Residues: CASSESRRLGVETQYF.

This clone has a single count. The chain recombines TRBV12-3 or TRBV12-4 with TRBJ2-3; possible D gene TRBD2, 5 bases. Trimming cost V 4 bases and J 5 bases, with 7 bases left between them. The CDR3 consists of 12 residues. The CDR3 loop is CASSSGLDTQYF. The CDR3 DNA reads TGTGCCAGCAGTTCTGGACTAGATACGCAGTATTTT.

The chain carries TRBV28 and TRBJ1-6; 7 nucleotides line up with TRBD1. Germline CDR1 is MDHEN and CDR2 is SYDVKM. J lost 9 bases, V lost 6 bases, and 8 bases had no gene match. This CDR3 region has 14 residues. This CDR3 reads CASRIGQAASPLHF. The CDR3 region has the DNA TGTGCCAGCAGGATAGGACAGGCAGCTTCACCCCTCCACTTT.

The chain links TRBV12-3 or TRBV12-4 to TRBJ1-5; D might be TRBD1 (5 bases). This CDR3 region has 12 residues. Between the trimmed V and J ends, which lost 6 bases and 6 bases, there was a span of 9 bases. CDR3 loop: CASREGLQPQHF. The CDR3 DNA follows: TGTGCCAGCAGGGAGGGGCTTCAGCCCCAGCATTTT.

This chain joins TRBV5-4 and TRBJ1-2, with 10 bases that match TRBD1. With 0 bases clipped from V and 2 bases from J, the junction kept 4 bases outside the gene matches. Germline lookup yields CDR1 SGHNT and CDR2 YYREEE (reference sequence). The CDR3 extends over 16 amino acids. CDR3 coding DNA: TGTGCCAGCAGCTTGGCCCGACAGGGGGCGAACTATGGCTACACCTTC. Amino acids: CASSLARQGANYGYTF.